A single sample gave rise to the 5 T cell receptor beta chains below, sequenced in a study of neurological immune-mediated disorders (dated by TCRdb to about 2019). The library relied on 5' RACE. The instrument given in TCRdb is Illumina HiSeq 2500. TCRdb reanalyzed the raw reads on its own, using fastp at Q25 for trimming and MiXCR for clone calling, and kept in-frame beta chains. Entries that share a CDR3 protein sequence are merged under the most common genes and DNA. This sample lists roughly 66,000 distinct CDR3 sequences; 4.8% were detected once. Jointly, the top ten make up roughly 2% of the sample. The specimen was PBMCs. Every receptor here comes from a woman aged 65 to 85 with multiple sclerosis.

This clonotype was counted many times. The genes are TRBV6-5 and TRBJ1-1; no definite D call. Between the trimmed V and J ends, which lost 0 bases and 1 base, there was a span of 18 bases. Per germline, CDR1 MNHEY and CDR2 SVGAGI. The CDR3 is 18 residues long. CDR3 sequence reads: CASSYSLTGRVRNTEAFF. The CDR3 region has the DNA TGTGCCAGCAGTTACTCCCTCACGGGGAGGGTGAGGAACACTGAAGCTTTCTTT.

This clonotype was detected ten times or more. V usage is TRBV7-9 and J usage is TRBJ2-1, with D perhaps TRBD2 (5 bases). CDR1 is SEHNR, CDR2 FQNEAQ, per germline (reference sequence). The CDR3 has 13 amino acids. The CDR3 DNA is TGTGCGGGGTGGAGGAGCTCCTACAATGAGCAGTTCTTC. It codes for CAGWRSSYNEQFF.

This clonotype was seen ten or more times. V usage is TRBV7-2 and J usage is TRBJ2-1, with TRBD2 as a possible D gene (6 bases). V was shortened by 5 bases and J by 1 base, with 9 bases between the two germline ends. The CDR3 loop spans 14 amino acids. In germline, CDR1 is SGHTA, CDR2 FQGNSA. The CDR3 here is CASSVRESYNEQFF. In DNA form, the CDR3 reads TGTGCCAGCAGCGTTCGGGAGTCCTACAATGAGCAGTTCTTC.

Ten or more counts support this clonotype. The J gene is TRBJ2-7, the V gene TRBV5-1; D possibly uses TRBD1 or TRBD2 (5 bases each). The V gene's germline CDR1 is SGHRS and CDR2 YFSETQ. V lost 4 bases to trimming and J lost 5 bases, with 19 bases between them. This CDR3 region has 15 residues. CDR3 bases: TGCGCCAGCAGCACCGGGGCCTCAAACCGGAACGAGCAGTACTTC. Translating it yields CASSTGASNRNEQYF.

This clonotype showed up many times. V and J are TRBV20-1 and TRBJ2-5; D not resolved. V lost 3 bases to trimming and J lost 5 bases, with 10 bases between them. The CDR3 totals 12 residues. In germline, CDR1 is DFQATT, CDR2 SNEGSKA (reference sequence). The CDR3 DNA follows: TGCAGTGCTAGTCTGACCCAGGAGACCCAGTACTTC. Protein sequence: CSASLTQETQYF.